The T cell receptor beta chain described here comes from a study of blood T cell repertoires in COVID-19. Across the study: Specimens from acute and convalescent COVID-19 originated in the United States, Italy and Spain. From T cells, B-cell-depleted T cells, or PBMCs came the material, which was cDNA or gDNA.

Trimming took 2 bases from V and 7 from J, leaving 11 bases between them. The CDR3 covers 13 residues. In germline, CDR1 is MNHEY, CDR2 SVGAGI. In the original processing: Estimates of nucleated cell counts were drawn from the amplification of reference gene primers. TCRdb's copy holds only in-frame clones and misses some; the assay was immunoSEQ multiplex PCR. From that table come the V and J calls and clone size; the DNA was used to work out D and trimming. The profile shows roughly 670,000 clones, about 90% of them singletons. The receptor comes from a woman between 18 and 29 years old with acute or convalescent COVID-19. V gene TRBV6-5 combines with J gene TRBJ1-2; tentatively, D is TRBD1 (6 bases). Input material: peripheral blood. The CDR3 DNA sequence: TGTGCCAGCAGTTACAAGGGGGTGCGTGGCTACACCTTC. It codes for CASSYKGVRGYTF.